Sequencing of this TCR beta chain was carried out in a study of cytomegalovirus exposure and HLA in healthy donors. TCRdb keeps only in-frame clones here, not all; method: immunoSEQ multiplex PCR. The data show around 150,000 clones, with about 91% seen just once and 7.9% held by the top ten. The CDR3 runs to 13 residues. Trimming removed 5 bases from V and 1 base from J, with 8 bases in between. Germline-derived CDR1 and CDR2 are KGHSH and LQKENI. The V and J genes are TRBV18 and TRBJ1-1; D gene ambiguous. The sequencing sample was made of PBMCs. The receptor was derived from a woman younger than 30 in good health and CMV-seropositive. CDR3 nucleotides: TGTGCCAGCTCAGAAGCGAGGAACACTGAAGCTTTCTTT. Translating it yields CASSEARNTEAFF.